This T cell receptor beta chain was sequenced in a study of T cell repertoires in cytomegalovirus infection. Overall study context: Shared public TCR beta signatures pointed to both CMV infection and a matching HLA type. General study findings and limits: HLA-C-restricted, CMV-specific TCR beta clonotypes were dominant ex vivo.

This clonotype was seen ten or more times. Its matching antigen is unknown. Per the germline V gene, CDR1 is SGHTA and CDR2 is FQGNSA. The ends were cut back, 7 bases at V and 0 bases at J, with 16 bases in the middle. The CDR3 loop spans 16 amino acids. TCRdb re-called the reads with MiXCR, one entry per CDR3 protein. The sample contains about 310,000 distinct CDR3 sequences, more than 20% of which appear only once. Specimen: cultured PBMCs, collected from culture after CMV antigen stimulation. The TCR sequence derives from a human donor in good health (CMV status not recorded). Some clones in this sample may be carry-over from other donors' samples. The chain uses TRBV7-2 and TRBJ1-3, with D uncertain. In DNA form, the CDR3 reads TGTGCCAGCACCCTTGTGGGCAGAAGCTCTGGAAACACCATATATTTT. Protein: CASTLVGRSSGNTIYF.